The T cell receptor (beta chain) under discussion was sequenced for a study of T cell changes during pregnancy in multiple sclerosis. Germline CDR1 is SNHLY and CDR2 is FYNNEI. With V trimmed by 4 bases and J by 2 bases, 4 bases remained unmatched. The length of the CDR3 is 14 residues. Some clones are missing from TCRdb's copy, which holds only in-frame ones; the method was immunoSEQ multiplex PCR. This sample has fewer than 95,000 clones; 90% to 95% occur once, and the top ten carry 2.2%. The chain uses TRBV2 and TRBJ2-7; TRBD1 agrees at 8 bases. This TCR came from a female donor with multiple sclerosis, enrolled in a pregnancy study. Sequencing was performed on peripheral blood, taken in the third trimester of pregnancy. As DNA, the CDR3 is TGTGCCAGCAGTGTAACAGGGGGTACCTACGAGCAGTACTTC. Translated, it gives CASSVTGGTYEQYF.